Presented here are 14 T cell receptor beta chains from one specimen sequenced in a study of low-dose radiotherapy and immunotherapy resistance in tumors. Time point specified: before trial treatment. With TRAV- and TRBV-specific primers, first-strand cDNA was made, covering the alpha and beta chains. TCRs underwent 20 PCR cycles of amplification with a constant-region primer and V-primer adapter. TCRdb reprocessed the reads with MiXCR, giving one entry per CDR3 protein. Of about 39,000 distinct CDR3 sequences detected, roughly 28% appear once; the ten largest clones hold around 4%. This specimen consisted of PBMCs, obtained before treatment. These receptor sequences come from a male donor with gallbladder cancer.

The rearrangement joins TRBV25-1 to TRBJ2-7; perhaps TRBD1 as D (7 bases). The CDR3 has 13 amino acids. V was shortened by 8 bases and J by 3 bases, with 14 bases between the two germline ends. CDR1 and CDR2 from the germline V gene are MGHDK and SYGVNS. In DNA, the CDR3 is TGTGCCAGCGGCGGGGACAGTAGCTACGAGCAGTACTTC. Protein product: CASGGDSSYEQYF.

This clonotype was observed at least ten times. The genes are TRBV4-2 and TRBJ2-7, with 14 bases lining up with TRBD2. Per the germline V gene, CDR1 is LGHNA and CDR2 is YNFKEQ. Losses at the gene ends were 8 bases for V and 1 base for J; bases not matched to a gene: 7. The CDR3 consists of 16 residues. CDR3 nucleotide sequence: TGTGCCAGCCGGGGGACTAGCGGGAGTAATTCCTACGAGCAGTACTTC. Encoded protein: CASRGTSGSNSYEQYF.

The sample holds many counts of this clonotype. This rearrangement joins TRBV24-1 to TRBJ2-3; 7 bases are shared with TRBD2. This CDR3 has 19 residues. Per the germline V gene, CDR1 is KGHDR and CDR2 is SFDVKD. The junction had 14 bases not matched to a gene; V was cut back by 1 base and J by 2 bases. In nucleotides, the CDR3 is TGTGCCACCAGTGATTTCGGCGGGAGACGGGGGGACTACACAGATACGCAGTATTTT. It is translated as CATSDFGGRRGDYTDTQYF.

This clonotype is labeled medium-sized. The V call is TRBV28, the J call TRBJ2-7; 7 nucleotides agree with TRBD2. Germline CDR1 reads MDHEN; CDR2 reads SYDVKM. This CDR3 has 15 amino acids. V dropped 4 bases and J dropped 9; count of bases not matched to a gene: 15. CDR3 sequence: CASSSRLAGTQLQYF. CDR3 sequence (DNA): TGTGCCAGCAGTTCCCGACTAGCCGGGACCCAATTGCAGTACTTC.

This clonotype came up many times. The chain joins TRBV29-1 to TRBJ2-5, with TRBD1 matching 9 bases. Per the germline V gene, CDR1 is SQVTM and CDR2 is ANQGSEA. This CDR3 is 12 amino acids long. The J segment lost 9 bases and the V segment lost 7 bases, leaving 9 bases of the junction unmatched. As DNA, the CDR3 is TGCAGCGGACGGACAGGGGAGCTGGCCCAGTACTTC. Protein product: CSGRTGELAQYF.

This clonotype was detected a few times. V usage is TRBV19 and J usage is TRBJ2-1; D assignment may be TRBD1 or TRBD2 (5 bases each). CDR1 is LNHDA and CDR2 is SQIVND in the germline V gene (reference sequence). V shed 5 bases and J shed 4 bases, with 9 bases lying between them. This CDR3 has 13 amino acids. CDR3 in amino acids: CASSRGSYNEQFF. The CDR3 nucleotides read TGTGCCAGTAGTCGGGGCTCGTACAATGAGCAGTTCTTC.

By frequency in the sample, this clonotype is medium-sized. The chain recombines TRBV28 with TRBJ1-5; no firm D call. Germline CDR1 reads MDHEN; CDR2 reads SYDVKM. V lost 8 bases and J 4 bases, leaving 12 bases between the germline ends. The CDR3 totals 13 residues. Here the CDR3 DNA reads TGTGCCAGCCAAGCCGGAGTAAATCAGCCCCAGCATTTT. This sequence encodes CASQAGVNQPQHF.

This clonotype was found many times. This sequence joins TRBV10-3 and TRBJ2-3, with 14 bases matching TRBD2. The CDR3 is made up of 15 amino acids. Germline V gene lookup returns CDR1 ENHRY and CDR2 SYGVKD. With 6 bases clipped from V and 1 base from J, the junction kept 0 bases outside the gene matches. The chain's CDR3 is CAIRGLAGGTDTQYF. The CDR3 DNA reads TGTGCCATCAGGGGACTAGCGGGGGGCACAGATACGCAGTATTTT.

The chain links TRBV24-1 to TRBJ2-2; no firm D call. V was cut by 4 bases and J by 8 bases, with 4 bases left in between. CDR3 size: 11 residues. In germline, CDR1 is KGHDR, CDR2 SFDVKD. The CDR3 nucleotides are TGTGCCACCAGTGAGCCAGGGGAGCTGTTTTTT. It specifies CATSEPGELFF.

This chain links TRBV10-2 with TRBJ2-3, with TRBD2 matching over 10 bases. This CDR3 has 14 residues. V trimming: 5 bases; J trimming: 5 bases; junction bases outside the gene matches: 4. Germline values: CDR1 WSHSY, CDR2 SAAADI. Here the CDR3 reads CASSLTSGIDTQYF. CDR3 in DNA: TGCGCCAGCAGTTTAACTAGCGGGATAGATACGCAGTATTTT.

The chain uses TRBV7-9 and TRBJ2-7; D is tentatively TRBD1 or TRBD2 (5 bases each). CDR3 size: 13 residues. V was shortened by 2 bases and J by 3 bases, with 8 bases between the two germline ends. Germline CDR1 reads SEHNR; CDR2 reads FQNEAQ (reference sequence). The CDR3 DNA follows: TGTGCCAGCAGCTTAATGGGGGACTACGAGCAGTACTTC. Protein: CASSLMGDYEQYF.

This clonotype was seen many times. The V call is TRBV24-1, the J call TRBJ2-2; D is ambiguous. Germline assignment: CDR1 KGHDR and CDR2 SFDVKD. V was cut by 3 bases and J by 5 bases, with 6 bases left in between. There are 13 residues in the CDR3. Written as DNA, the CDR3 is TGTGCCACCAGTGATCCTCCTACCGGGGAGCTGTTTTTT. It is translated as CATSDPPTGELFF.

This clonotype was seen a single time. The rearrangement links TRBV4-1 to TRBJ2-1; tentatively, D is TRBD2 (6 bases). The ends were cut back, 5 bases at V and 0 bases at J, with 26 bases in the middle. The CDR3 is 20 amino acids. Germline V gene sequence: CDR1 MGHRA, CDR2 YSYEKL. The CDR3 sequence: CASSKTLGSAGLGSYNEQFF. The CDR3 DNA follows: TGCGCCAGCAGCAAAACCCTTGGAAGCGCGGGGTTGGGCTCCTACAATGAGCAGTTCTTC.

CDR3 coding DNA: TGTGCCAGCCAAGGCGGGGGAAATGAGCAGTTCTTC. It encodes CASQGGGNEQFF. The chain carries TRBV28 and TRBJ2-1, with TRBD2 matching over 7 bases. Germline V gene data show CDR1 as MDHEN and CDR2 as SYDVKM. The V gene end was trimmed by 8 bases and the J gene end by 7 bases; junction bases not matched to a gene: 5. The CDR3 contains 12 residues. The variable domain in full, completed from reference TRBV28 and TRBJ2-1, reads DVKVTQSSRYLVKRTGEKVFLECVQDMDHENMFWYRQDPGLGLRLIYFSYDVKMKEKGDIPEGYSVSREKKERFSLILESASTNQTSMYLCASQGGGNEQFFGPGTRLTVL.